This T cell receptor (beta chain) is from a study of T cells expressing NK-cell markers. As for the study in general: Cells sorted as CD3+CD56+NKG2C+, CD3+CD56+NKG2C- and CD3+CD56-NKG2C+ T cells supplied the TCR beta repertoires. Seven of eight sequenced donors tested HCMV-seropositive; one tested seronegative.

TCR beta libraries carry UMIs added by 5'RACE template switching. TCRdb reprocessed the 5' RACE reads; each CDR3 protein has one entry and no DNA is given. Its clone listing holds about 300,000 distinct CDR3 sequences. Germline V gene data show CDR1 as SEHNR and CDR2 as FQNEAQ (reference sequence). There are 13 residues in the CDR3. Study results and limitations: In a group of 5 to 7 donors, dominant NKG2C+ clonotypes represented 1.0-7.0% of CD8+ T cells.

In the case of this clonotype: Its antigen is not known.

This receptor was obtained from a woman aged 18 to 75 in good health. V is TRBV7-9 and J is TRBJ2-7. The sequenced sample consisted of blood T cells: a sorted CD56 or NKG2C T cell subset, CD4+ or CD8+ T cells, or bulk PBMC T cells (not recorded which). The CDR3 region is CASSLTPTYEQYF.